This TCR beta chain was sequenced during a study of T-cell reconstitution after alpha-beta-depleted transplantation in children (dated by TCRdb to 2015 to 2016). The study in broad terms: Using TCR repertoire profiling, the study followed T-cell immune reconstitution in a quantitative way in children after TCRalphabeta/CD19-depleted allogeneic hematopoietic cell transplantation. What the research found in general, with its limitations: In some patients, high TCRbeta diversity at day 60 was attributed to recipient T cells and intrathymic progenitors that had survived conditioning. The apparently early recovery of alphabetaT-cell counts about two months after transplant reportedly depended on only several hundred rapidly expanded clones that came from non-depleted graft cells. The frequencies of hyperexpanded clones fell over the following months, and after one year, T-cell counts and TCRbeta diversity were mostly attributed to newly produced T cells.

Explained via the paper, the treatment or condition label denotes: allogeneic hematopoietic cell transplantation with graft depleted of TCRalphabeta T cells and CD19 B cells. TCRalphabeta/CD19-depleted allogeneic hematopoietic cell grafts were given to the transplant recipients, all of whom were children. The CDR3 measures 19 amino acids from cysteine to phenylalanine. Only the CDR3 DNA is retained, 57 bases long and in frame from the first base. Based on the germline V gene, the CDR1 and CDR2 sequences are SGHAT and FQNNGV. Trimming removed 5 bases from V and 3 bases from J; the gene matches leave 18 bases unexplained. The library was produced with PCR. The instrument was an Illumina HiSeq 2500. To normalize quantification of the TCRbeta repertoire, the TCR libraries were built with molecular barcoding that relied on unique molecular identifiers. TCRdb ran its own pipeline on the public reads, namely fastp trimming at Q25 and MiXCR clone calling, and kept in-frame beta chains. Duplicate CDR3 protein sequences are folded into a single record with the most common DNA and genes. Here the sample has roughly 500,000 distinct CDR3 sequences; over 9.5% occur a single time. Jointly, the top ten make up 2% of the sample.

This clonotype was seen ten or more times. Its binding antigen is unknown. The input lacks base qualities; no much larger clone sits a single base away. Source: PBMCs, taken before TCRalphabeta/CD19-depleted stem cell transplant. This receptor was obtained from a child aged 2-15 years with inherited bone marrow failure, due to receive a stem cell transplant. Recombination linked TRBV11-2 to TRBJ2-1, with 8 bases aligning to TRBD2. The CDR3 region has the sequence CASSGRTLISGKYYNEQFF. In nucleotide form, the sequence is TGTGCCAGCAGCGGACGAACTCTCATTAGCGGGAAATACTACAATGAGCAGTTCTTC.